This T cell receptor (beta chain) was identified in a study of T cells after yellow fever vaccination. V lost 6 bases and J 4 bases, leaving 12 bases between the germline ends. This CDR3 has 13 residues. In this sample, this clonotype turned up a few times. TCRdb fed the 5' RACE reads into MiXCR, producing one record per CDR3 protein. The sample has about 340,000 distinct CDR3 sequences; around 12% are singletons. Sequenced material: CD4+ T cells sorted from PBMCs, taken 15 days after the yellow fever booster vaccination. This chain connects TRBV12-3 or TRBV12-4 to TRBJ1-2, with D uncertain. The receptor was isolated from a man aged 18 to 30 who received the YFV17D yellow fever vaccine. In DNA, the CDR3 is TGTGCCAGCAGCTCCCGCGGAAGCTATGGCTACACCTTC. This encodes CASSSRGSYGYTF.